A single T cell receptor (beta chain) is shown here with its context. This entry belongs to a study of blood T cell repertoires in COVID-19. For the study at large: COVID-19 samples, acute and convalescent, were from the United States, Italy and Spain. Nucleic acid was either cDNA or gDNA, and it came from T cells, B-cell-depleted T cells, or PBMCs.

In the authors' workflow: Reference gene primer amplification gave estimated nucleated cell counts. Libraries were prepared by immunoSEQ multiplex PCR; TCRdb keeps only in-frame clonotypes and omits some of them. Clone size and V and J calls were adopted from that table, with D and trimming inferred from the DNA. This sample has around 130,000 clones, with more than 80% found just once. V was clipped by 5 bases and J by 3 bases, with 13 bases between them. Germline values: CDR1 SEHNR, CDR2 FQNEAQ (reference sequence). The CDR3 is 15 amino acids. The receptor's source is a man in his 70s with active or convalescent COVID-19. The rearrangement links TRBV7-9 to TRBJ2-2, with D maybe TRBD1 (5 bases). Sequences were obtained from peripheral blood. In DNA, the CDR3 is TGTGCCAGCAGCCCGGACATGCACTACACCGGGGAGCTGTTTTTT. Translation gives CASSPDMHYTGELFF.